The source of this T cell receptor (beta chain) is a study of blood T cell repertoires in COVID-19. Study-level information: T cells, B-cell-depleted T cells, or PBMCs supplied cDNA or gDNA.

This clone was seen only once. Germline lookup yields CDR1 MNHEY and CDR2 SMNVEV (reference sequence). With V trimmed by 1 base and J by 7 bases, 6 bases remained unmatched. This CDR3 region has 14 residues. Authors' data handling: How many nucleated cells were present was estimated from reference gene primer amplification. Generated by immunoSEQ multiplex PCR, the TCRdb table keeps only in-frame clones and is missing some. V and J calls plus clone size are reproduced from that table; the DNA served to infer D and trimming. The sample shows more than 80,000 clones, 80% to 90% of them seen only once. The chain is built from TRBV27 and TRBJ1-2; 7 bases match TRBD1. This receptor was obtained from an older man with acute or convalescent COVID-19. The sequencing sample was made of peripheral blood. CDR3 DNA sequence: TGTGCCAGCAGTTTATATACAGGGGTCGGTGGCTACACCTTC. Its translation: CASSLYTGVGGYTF.